These T cell receptor beta chains were read from a single sample in a study of T cell repertoires in ileal Crohn's disease. The method was immunoSEQ multiplex PCR; TCRdb's version includes in-frame clones alone and lacks a portion of them. The repertoire has several thousand clones, around three quarters of them found once; the top ten carry about 6.9%. Material for sequencing was ileal tissue. These receptors were taken from an adult with Crohn's disease. Both conserved end residues are part of each CDR3. D genes are given only for firm matches. Clone size is not always given. Where it is, it says once, few, many or a class for expanded clones.

j_call,v_call,d_call,clone_size,cdr3_nt,cdr3_aa
TRBJ2-7,TRBV6-1,.,few,TGTGCCAGCAGTGAAGAAATGGTAGACGAGCAGTACTTC,CASSEEMVDEQYF
TRBJ1-3,TRBV7-2,.,.,TGTGCCAGCAGCACCTACCGGGGGTCTGGAAACACCATATATTTT,CASSTYRGSGNTIYF
TRBJ1-1,TRBV29-1,TRBD1,few,TGCAGCGTTGGGAGCTCCGGGACAGGGGCGATTGGTACTGAAGCTTTCTTT,CSVGSSGTGAIGTEAFF
TRBJ1-2,TRBV29-1,.,.,TGCAGCGTTGAACGGGGTGTTGAGAACTATGGCTACACCTTC,CSVERGVENYGYTF
TRBJ1-4,TRBV5-6,.,.,TGTGCCAGCAGCGCCACGGGAATGGGGGAAAAACTGTTTTTT,CASSATGMGEKLFF
TRBJ1-2,TRBV28,TRBD1,.,TGTGCCAGCGTCACAGGGGGCGCTGACTATGGCTACACCTTC,CASVTGGADYGYTF
TRBJ2-1,TRBV9,TRBD2,few,TGTGCCAGCAGCGACTCGTTAACTAGCGGGGAATACAATGAGCAGTTCTTC,CASSDSLTSGEYNEQFF
TRBJ2-5,TRBV2,.,few,TGTGCCAGCTCCGACGGGACAAACCAACAAGAGACCCAGTACTTC,CASSDGTNQQETQYF
TRBJ2-7,TRBV18,TRBD1,.,TGTGCCAGCTCACCATCGGACAGGTTCTCCTACGAGCAGTACTTC,CASSPSDRFSYEQYF
TRBJ2-1,TRBV6-5,TRBD2,.,TGTGCCACTAGCGGGGGGGCCAGCAATGAGCAGTTCTTC,CATSGGASNEQFF
TRBJ2-2,TRBV11-2,.,.,TGTGCCAGCAGCACATGGAGAACCGGGGAGCTGTTTTTT,CASSTWRTGELFF
TRBJ2-5,TRBV5-6,.,.,TGTGCCAGCAGCTTGGGGCACCGAGAGACCCAGTACTTC,CASSLGHRETQYF
TRBJ1-1,TRBV27,.,few,TGTGCCAGCAGTTTATCACCTCGGGGGGCTGGAATGAACACTGAAGCTTTCTTT,CASSLSPRGAGMNTEAFF
TRBJ1-2,TRBV6-5,.,.,TGTGCCAGCGCGAGCAGGGGAATAGGCTATGGCTACACCTTC,CASASRGIGYGYTF
TRBJ1-5,TRBV2,.,.,TGTGCCAGCAGTTTGTCTGATCGGGCAGGGTGGAAGCCCCAGCATTTT,CASSLSDRAGWKPQHF
TRBJ1-4,TRBV25-1,.,.,TGTGCCAGCAGTGAGGTGGGGCAGCTTAATGAAAAACTGTTTTTT,CASSEVGQLNEKLFF
TRBJ2-5,TRBV9,TRBD2,.,TGTGCCAGCAGCGCAGCGGGGGGGGGACAGGTAGAGACCCAGTACTTC,CASSAAGGGQVETQYF